The 26 T cell receptor beta chains given below trace back to one sample, sequenced in a study of OX40 agonist ivuxolimab in advanced cancers. The assay was immunoSEQ multiplex PCR, and TCRdb's table has in-frame clones only and misses some. The table lists 60,000 to 85,000 clones, about 80% of them singletons. Specimen: CD4+ or CD8+ T cells sorted from blood, collected in a trial of the OX40 agonist ivuxolimab. All receptors come from an adult with an advanced solid tumor such as melanoma, head and neck, liver or kidney cancer.

V gene TRBV2 combines with J gene TRBJ1-1, with D tentatively TRBD1 (6 bases). The ends were cut back, 3 bases at V and 3 bases at J, with 11 bases in the middle. The CDR3 is made up of 14 amino acids. Looked up from germline, CDR1 is SNHLY and CDR2 is FYNNEI. CDR3 residues: CASSDGQGYTEAFF. The CDR3 DNA reads as TGTGCCAGCAGTGACGGGCAGGGGTACACTGAAGCTTTCTTT.

This chain uses TRBV29-1 with TRBJ2-7, with D possibly TRBD1 on 5 matching bases. Between the trimmed V and J ends, which lost 6 bases and 2 bases, there was a span of 23 bases. CDR1 is SQVTM, CDR2 ANQGSEA, per germline. The CDR3 length is 16 residues. The CDR3 protein is CSVSYVSQGITYEQYF. The CDR3 DNA sequence: TGCAGCGTATCCTATGTCTCCCAGGGCATTACCTACGAGCAGTACTTC.

The chain joins TRBV18 to TRBJ1-4, with D hard to call. CDR3 size: 13 residues. Germline V gene sequence: CDR1 KGHSH, CDR2 LQKENI. V gave up 2 bases and J gave up 5 bases, with 6 bases separating them. Here the CDR3 DNA reads TGTGCCAGCTCACCAGGACGGAATGAAAAACTGTTTTTT. Translation: CASSPGRNEKLFF.

This chain uses TRBV10-1 with TRBJ1-1; D perhaps matches TRBD1 (5 bases). There are 16 residues in the CDR3. The V end lost 4 bases, the J end lost 6 bases, and 21 bases lay between the germline ends. The germline gives CDR1 WNHNN, CDR2 SYGVQD (reference sequence). CDR3 loop: CASSGEDLNRTPEAFF. CDR3 nucleotide sequence: TGCGCCAGCAGTGGGGAGGACCTCAACAGGACCCCTGAAGCTTTCTTT.

This clone was recorded only once. At the DNA level, this CDR3 is encoded by other sequences in the same sample as well. The chain has TRBV10-1 and TRBJ1-1; a possible D gene is TRBD1 (5 bases). The CDR3 covers 14 residues. V dropped 2 bases and J dropped 3 bases, with 10 bases sitting between them. CDR1 and CDR2 from the germline V gene are WNHNN and SYGVQD (reference sequence). CDR3 in DNA: TGCGCCAGCAGTGAGGCAGGGTCTTACACTGAAGCTTTCTTT. This sequence encodes CASSEAGSYTEAFF.

The chain links TRBV30 to TRBJ1-2, with TRBD1 as a possible D gene (5 bases). The V end was cut by 0 bases, the J end by 6 bases, with 17 bases between. The CDR3 is 15 residues long. The germline CDR1 and CDR2 sequences are GTSNPN and SVGIG (reference sequence). The CDR3 here is CAWSVGGAVSDGYTF. The CDR3 coding sequence is TGTGCCTGGAGTGTCGGCGGGGCCGTAAGTGATGGCTACACCTTC. Complete variable domain (other parts from reference TRBV30 and TRBJ1-2): SQTIHQWPATLVQPVGSPLSLECTVEGTSNPNLYWYRQAAGRGLQLLFYSVGIGQISSEVPQNLSASRPQDRQFILSSKKLLLSDSGFYLCAWSVGGAVSDGYTFGSGTRLTVV.

The chain has TRBV5-8 and TRBJ2-5; 8 nucleotides agree with TRBD2. V trimming: 0 bases; J trimming: 2 bases; junction bases outside the gene matches: 6. Per germline, CDR1 SGHTS and CDR2 YDEGEE. This CDR3 is 16 amino acids long. CDR3 region: CASSLGTSPQQETQYF. DNA for the CDR3: TGTGCCAGCAGCTTGGGGACTAGCCCCCAACAAGAGACCCAGTACTTC.

The genes are TRBV14 and TRBJ1-2; tentatively, D is TRBD1 (5 bases). CDR1 is SGHDN, CDR2 FVKESK, per germline. The CDR3 consists of 15 residues. Trimming took 4 bases from V and 8 from J, leaving 20 bases between them. The CDR3 reads CASSPSGGIARGYTF. CDR3 nucleotides: TGTGCCAGCAGCCCTAGTGGGGGGATCGCGCGGGGCTACACCTTC.

In its sample, this clone was seen a few times. V and J are TRBV11-3 and TRBJ2-3, with D perhaps TRBD2 (5 bases). The length of the CDR3 is 13 residues. V lost 3 bases to trimming and J lost 3 bases, with 7 bases between them. CDR1 is SGHNT and CDR2 is YENEEA in the germline V gene. CDR3 loop: CASSLEVTDTQYF. The CDR3 region has the DNA TGTGCCAGCAGCTTGGAGGTGACAGATACGCAGTATTTT. The entire variable domain, with the rest obtained from reference TRBV11-3 and TRBJ2-3, is as follows: EAGVVQSPRYKIIEKKQPVAFWCNPISGHNTLYWYLQNLGQGPELLIRYENEEAVDDSQLPKDRFSAERLKGVDSTLKIQPAELGDSAVYLCASSLEVTDTQYFGPGTRLTVL.

This clone was seen more than once but under ten times. V usage is TRBV9 and J usage is TRBJ2-3; 11 nucleotides line up with TRBD2. The germline gives CDR1 SGDLS, CDR2 YYNGEE. This CDR3 contains 16 residues. V dropped 0 bases and J dropped 6; count of bases not matched to a gene: 6. The CDR3 reads CASSVALAGGGDTQYF. In DNA form, the CDR3 reads TGTGCCAGCAGCGTAGCCCTAGCGGGGGGAGGGGATACGCAGTATTTT.

The chain couples TRBV5-5 to TRBJ2-6; D possibly matches TRBD1 or TRBD2 (5 bases each). CDR1 is SGHKS and CDR2 is YYEKEE in the germline V gene (reference sequence). The CDR3 is 16 residues long. V dropped 6 bases and J dropped 0 bases, with 13 bases sitting between them. CDR3 residues: CASNRQGVSGANVLTF. The CDR3, as DNA: TGTGCCAGCAATCGGCAGGGAGTCTCTGGGGCCAACGTCCTGACTTTC. The full variable domain, rest sourced from reference TRBV5-5 and TRBJ2-6, is DAGVTQSPTHLIKTRGQQVTLRCSPISGHKSVSWYQQVLGQGPQFIFQYYEKEERGRGNFPDRFSARQFPNYSSELNVNALLLGDSALYLCASNRQGVSGANVLTFGAGSRLTVL.

This clone came up a few times. J is TRBJ1-5 and V is TRBV19, with TRBD1 matching 7 bases. Per germline, CDR1 LNHDA and CDR2 SQIVND (reference sequence). V lost 5 bases to trimming and J lost 0 bases; unmatched junction nucleotides: 19. CDR3 size: 20 residues. CDR3 sequence: CASSPQKTGHTGNSNQPQHF. The CDR3 DNA follows: TGTGCCAGTAGTCCACAAAAGACAGGGCATACAGGCAATAGCAATCAGCCCCAGCATTTT.

As to this clone: This clone may be a read error of a much larger clone one base away. The genes are TRBV2 and TRBJ1-4; D possibly corresponds to TRBD1 (6 bases). The germline V gene has CDR1 SNHLY and CDR2 FYNNEI. The germline V and J ends were trimmed by 3 bases and 5 bases, with 10 bases remaining between them. This CDR3 region has 14 residues. The CDR3 loop is CASSEQDSNEKLFF. The CDR3 bases are TGTGCCAGCAGTGAGCAGGACAGCAATGAAAAACTGTTTTTT.

The sample holds a few counts of this clone. J is TRBJ1-3 and V is TRBV30, with 7 bases identical to TRBD1. Germline CDR1 GTSNPN, CDR2 SVGIG (reference sequence). J gave up 4 bases and V 2 bases, and 5 bases lay outside the gene matches. The CDR3 is 14 residues long. CDR3 nucleotides: TGTGCCTGGAGTAGGGACAGCCGGGGAAACACCATATATTTT. It is translated as CAWSRDSRGNTIYF.

CDR3 sequence: CASSPGPANSPLHF. CDR3 nucleotide sequence: TGTGCCAGCAGCCCGGGCCCGGCTAATTCACCCCTCCACTTT. The J gene is TRBJ1-6, the V gene TRBV6-1; D gene ambiguous. The CDR3 totals 14 residues. The germline gives CDR1 MNHNS, CDR2 SASEGT. V lost 6 bases to trimming and J lost 6 bases, with 12 bases between them.

V gene TRBV7-9 combines with J gene TRBJ2-1; a weak D match, TRBD1 (5 bases). Trimming pared 2 bases from V and 6 bases from J, leaving 11 bases between. The germline V gene has CDR1 SEHNR and CDR2 FQNEAQ (reference sequence). This CDR3 contains 14 residues. The CDR3 protein is CASSLLTVSNEQFF. In DNA form, the CDR3 reads TGTGCCAGCAGCTTACTGACAGTATCCAATGAGCAGTTCTTC.

This clone qualifies as medium-sized. This chain uses TRBV4-2 with TRBJ1-1; D remains unclear. This CDR3 is built from 17 residues. Trimming cost V 0 bases and J 5 bases, with 19 bases left between them. Looked up from germline, CDR1 is LGHNA and CDR2 is YNFKEQ. CDR3 protein: CASSQDQGRTSGTEAFF. The CDR3 DNA sequence: TGTGCCAGCAGCCAAGATCAAGGCAGGACCTCGGGGACTGAAGCTTTCTTT.

V gene TRBV18 combines with J gene TRBJ1-1; D unclear. The CDR3 is 13 residues long. Between the trimmed V and J ends, which lost 0 bases and 4 bases, there was a span of 6 bases. Germline V gene data show CDR1 as KGHSH and CDR2 as LQKENI. The CDR3 spells CASSPPVTTEAFF. The CDR3, as DNA: TGTGCCAGCTCACCACCGGTCACCACTGAAGCTTTCTTT.

V and J are TRBV7-9 and TRBJ1-2; a weak D match, TRBD1 (6 bases). Between the trimmed V and J ends, which lost 1 base and 8 bases, there was a span of 14 bases. Germline values: CDR1 SEHNR, CDR2 FQNEAQ (reference sequence). The CDR3 totals 14 residues. DNA for the CDR3: TGTGCCAGCAGCTTAGGCGCAGGGGCGGGAGGCTACACCTTC. Its protein is CASSLGAGAGGYTF.

The chain links TRBV2 to TRBJ2-7, with a possible D match to TRBD1 (6 bases). Germline-derived CDR1 and CDR2 are SNHLY and FYNNEI. This CDR3 is built from 14 residues. Deletions cut 7 bases from V and 2 bases from J, with 15 bases between. The CDR3 sequence: CASMSGQTPYEQYF. The CDR3 region has the DNA TGTGCCAGCATGTCAGGACAGACTCCCTACGAGCAGTACTTC.

The rearrangement links TRBV27 to TRBJ1-2; D might be TRBD1 (5 bases). Germline V gene lookup returns CDR1 MNHEY and CDR2 SMNVEV (reference sequence). The CDR3 extends over 17 amino acids. Trimming took 5 bases from V and 4 from J, leaving 23 bases between them. The CDR3 DNA follows: TGTGCCAGCAGTCTCTGGGCGGGGACCTCGGGGAGCTATGGCTACACCTTC. Its protein product is CASSLWAGTSGSYGYTF.

This chain connects TRBV5-1 to TRBJ2-5; tentatively, D is TRBD1 or TRBD2 (5 bases each). CDR1 and CDR2 (germline): SGHRS, YFSETQ. Trimming stripped 3 bases from V and 1 base from J, with 10 bases between. The CDR3 has 14 residues. CDR3 DNA: TGCGCCAGCAGCTCGGGACCTAGCCAAGAGACCCAGTACTTC. Protein: CASSSGPSQETQYF.

V gene TRBV5-4 combines with J gene TRBJ2-6; D ambiguous. V was trimmed by 1 base and J by 1 base, leaving 9 bases between them. CDR1 is SGHNT, CDR2 YYREEE, per germline (reference sequence). This CDR3 contains 16 residues. The CDR3 DNA reads TGTGCCAGCAGCTTGAGGCTCGGGTCTGGGGCCAACGTCCTGACTTTC. Amino acid sequence: CASSLRLGSGANVLTF.

This clone was observed once. This sequence joins TRBV5-1 and TRBJ2-2; D perhaps matches TRBD1 (5 bases). This CDR3 spans 16 amino acids. Germline lookup yields CDR1 SGHRS and CDR2 YFSETQ. Trimming took 0 bases from V and 4 from J, leaving 13 bases between them. The CDR3 reads CASSLVAGIGTGELFF. CDR3 sequence (DNA): TGCGCCAGCAGCTTGGTCGCAGGGATAGGCACCGGGGAGCTGTTTTTT.

The V gene is TRBV4-1, the J gene TRBJ2-7; D possibly matches TRBD1 or TRBD2 (5 bases each). There are 16 residues in the CDR3. Germline CDR1 reads MGHRA; CDR2 reads YSYEKL. Trimming left V 0 bases short and J 7 bases short, with 19 bases between. CDR3 nucleotides: TGCGCCAGCAGCCAAGAGCAGGGAGCGAGAGTCGGGGAGCAGTACTTC. Translated: CASSQEQGARVGEQYF.

The chain couples TRBV7-9 to TRBJ1-5, with D perhaps TRBD1 (5 bases). Deletions cut 1 base from V and 0 bases from J, with 10 bases between. CDR1 is SEHNR and CDR2 is FQNEAQ in the germline V gene (reference sequence). The length of the CDR3 is 16 residues. As DNA, the CDR3 is TGTGCCAGCAGCTTAGGCAGAGGGGCTAGCAATCAGCCCCAGCATTTT. Protein product: CASSLGRGASNQPQHF.